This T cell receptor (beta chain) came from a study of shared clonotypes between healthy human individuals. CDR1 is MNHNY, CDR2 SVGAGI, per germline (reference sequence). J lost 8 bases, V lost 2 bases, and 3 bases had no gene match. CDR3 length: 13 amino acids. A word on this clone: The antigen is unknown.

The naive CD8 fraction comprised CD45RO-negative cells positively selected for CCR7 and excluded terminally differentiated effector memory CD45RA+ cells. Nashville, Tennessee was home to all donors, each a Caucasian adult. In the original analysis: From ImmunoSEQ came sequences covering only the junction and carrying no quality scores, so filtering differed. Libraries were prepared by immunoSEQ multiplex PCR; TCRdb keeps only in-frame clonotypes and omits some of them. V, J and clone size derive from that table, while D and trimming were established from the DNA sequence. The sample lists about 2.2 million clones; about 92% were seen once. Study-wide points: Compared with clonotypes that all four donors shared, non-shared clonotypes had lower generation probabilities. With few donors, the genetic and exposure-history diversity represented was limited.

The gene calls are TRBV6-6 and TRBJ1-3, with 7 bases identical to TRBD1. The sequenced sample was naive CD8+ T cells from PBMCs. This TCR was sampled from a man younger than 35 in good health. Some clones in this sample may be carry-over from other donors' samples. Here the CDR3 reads CASSYGTADTIYF. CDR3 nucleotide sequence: TGTGCCAGCAGTTACGGGACAGCGGACACCATATATTTT.